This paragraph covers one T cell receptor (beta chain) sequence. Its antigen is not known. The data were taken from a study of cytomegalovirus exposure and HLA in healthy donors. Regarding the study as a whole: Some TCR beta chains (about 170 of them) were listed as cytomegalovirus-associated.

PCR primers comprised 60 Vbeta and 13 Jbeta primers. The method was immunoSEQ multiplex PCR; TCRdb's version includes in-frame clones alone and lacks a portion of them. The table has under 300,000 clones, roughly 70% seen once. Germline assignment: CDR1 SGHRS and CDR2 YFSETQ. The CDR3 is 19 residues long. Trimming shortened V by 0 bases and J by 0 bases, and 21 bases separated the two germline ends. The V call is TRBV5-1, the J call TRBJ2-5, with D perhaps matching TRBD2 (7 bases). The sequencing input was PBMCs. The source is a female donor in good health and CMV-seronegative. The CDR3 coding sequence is TGCGCCAGCAGCTTGGCCGGGGGCGGGAGCGGGTCGTACCAAGAGACCCAGTACTTC. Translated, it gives CASSLAGGGSGSYQETQYF. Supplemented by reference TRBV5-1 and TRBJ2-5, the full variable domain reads KAGVTQTPRYLIKTRGQQVTLSCSPISGHRSVSWYQQTPGQGLQFLFEYFSETQRNKGNFPGRFSGRQFSNSRSEMNVSTLELGDSALYLCASSLAGGGSGSYQETQYFGPGTRLLVL.